Below, one T cell receptor (beta chain) is given with its context. Its antigen remains unknown. The PCR ran on 60 Vbeta and 13 Jbeta primers. Using immunoSEQ multiplex PCR, the repertoire was profiled, and TCRdb retains in-frame clones only, with some absent. The repertoire holds roughly 230,000 clones, approximately 84% seen once, with roughly 0.22% in the top ten. The CDR3 has 15 residues. Germline CDR1 reads MNHNS; CDR2 reads SASEGT. Trimming took off 2 bases at V and 11 bases at J, with 18 bases between the two ends. This sample stems from a study of cytomegalovirus exposure and HLA in healthy donors. Notes on the study in general: Later genetic work tied a missense DCLRE1C variant to beta-chain V and J trimming. A previous analysis found most TCR beta V segments productive roughly 87% or roughly 30% of the time. Cytomegalovirus-associated status was assigned to about 170 TCR beta chains. Most of the CMV-associated TCR beta chains (in a later analysis) appeared to be HLA-restricted.

The chain is built from TRBV6-1 and TRBJ1-4; a possible D gene is TRBD1 (5 bases). The clonotype was recovered from a girl aged 2-15 years in good health and CMV-seronegative. The material sequenced was PBMCs. CDR3 nucleotides: TGTGCCAGCAGTGAAATCAAACAGGTCCGGGTGAAACTGTTTTTT. This gives the protein CASSEIKQVRVKLFF.